This TCR beta chain was found in a study of cytomegalovirus exposure and HLA in healthy donors. Findings and limits, study-wide: Per a prior analysis, the majority of TCR beta V segments were productive roughly 87% or roughly 30% of the time. When a later analysis was performed, an Asian-associated ancestry cluster reportedly had fewer N-insertions than the roughly 670-donor mean. There was a cluster of highly shared sequence variants that was likely a sequencing artifact. Excluded: some indistinguishable V segments such as TRBV6-2 and TRBV6-3.

With regard to this clone: Its antigen remains unidentified.

PCR primers comprised 60 Vbeta and 13 Jbeta primers. The repertoire was sequenced with immunoSEQ multiplex PCR; TCRdb's copy has only in-frame clones and lacks some. The profile shows approximately 100,000 clones, just under 75% of them singletons. Trimming left V 6 bases short and J 1 base short, with 12 bases between. Germline assignment: CDR1 MNHNS and CDR2 SASEGT. This CDR3 region has 14 residues. The gene calls are TRBV6-1 and TRBJ1-2; a weak D match, TRBD1 (5 bases). Sequencing used PBMCs. The receptor comes from a man aged 45-65 years in good health and CMV-seropositive. The CDR3 DNA sequence: TGTGCCAGCAGGGGACTCCCGATTAACTATGGCTACACCTTC. Residues: CASRGLPINYGYTF.